The 25 T cell receptor beta chains presented below share a single source sample, sequenced in a study of T-cell memory formation after mild COVID-19. TCRdb reprocessed the 5' RACE reads via MiXCR and lists one record per CDR3 protein. This sample has hundreds of thousands of distinct CDR3 sequences, with less than 25% found just once. The source material was PBMCs or a T cell subset sorted from them (not recorded which). Source of these receptors: an adult woman who had mild COVID-19 (a few samples of this study predate the infection). Cell type and time point are not known.

This clonotype showed up just a few times. V is TRBV19 and J is TRBJ1-5; D is unresolved. The germline V gene has CDR1 LNHDA and CDR2 SQIVND (reference sequence). V lost 11 bases, J lost 0 bases, and 14 bases lay in between. The CDR3 extends over 14 amino acids. CDR3 DNA: TGTGCCTCGGCACTGGTCTATAGCAATCAGCCCCAGCATTTT. Translated: CASALVYSNQPQHF.

The chain combines TRBV4-2 with TRBJ2-2, with 9 bases aligning to TRBD1. The germline gives CDR1 LGHNA, CDR2 YNFKEQ. J was trimmed by 7 bases and V by 4 bases; bases with no gene match: 10. This CDR3 region has 16 residues. CDR3 amino acids: CASSPSGTGQVGELFF. The CDR3 region has the DNA TGTGCCAGCAGCCCGTCCGGGACAGGGCAAGTCGGGGAGCTGTTTTTT.

The chain joins TRBV5-1 to TRBJ1-2; D uncertain. V lost 3 bases and J 7 bases, leaving 13 bases between the germline ends. Germline CDR1 is SGHRS and CDR2 is YFSETQ. This CDR3 has 13 amino acids. This CDR3 reads CASSSPPNRGYTF. The CDR3 bases are TGCGCCAGCAGCTCTCCTCCGAATCGTGGCTACACCTTC. The whole variable domain, remainder taken from reference TRBV5-1 and TRBJ1-2, is KAGVTQTPRYLIKTRGQQVTLSCSPISGHRSVSWYQQTPGQGLQFLFEYFSETQRNKGNFPGRFSGRQFSNSRSEMNVSTLELGDSALYLCASSSPPNRGYTFGSGTRLTVV.

Only a few counts were recorded for this clonotype. V gene TRBV24-1 combines with J gene TRBJ2-3; possibly TRBD1 for D (5 bases). Trimming removed 3 bases at V and 2 bases at J, with 11 bases between. The CDR3 is 15 amino acids. CDR1 is KGHDR, CDR2 SFDVKD, per germline. The CDR3 nucleotides are TGTGCCACCAGTGATCCCAACAGGTACACAGATACGCAGTATTTT. This encodes CATSDPNRYTDTQYF.

This clonotype was observed a handful of times. The rearrangement uses TRBV6-5 and TRBJ2-1; 12 nucleotides agree with TRBD2. This CDR3 has 16 amino acids. CDR1 and CDR2 (germline): MNHEY, SVGAGI. J gave up 6 bases and V 2 bases, and 5 bases lay outside the gene matches. CDR3 amino acids: CASSYELAGGGNEQFF. CDR3 nucleotides: TGTGCCAGCAGTTACGAACTAGCGGGAGGTGGCAATGAGCAGTTCTTC.

V usage is TRBV2 and J usage is TRBJ1-2; perhaps TRBD1 as D (6 bases). CDR1 is SNHLY, CDR2 FYNNEI, per germline. Trimming left V 5 bases short and J 3 bases short, with 16 bases between. CDR3 length: 15 residues. The CDR3 protein is CASSTNRASHYGYTF. CDR3 coding DNA: TGTGCCAGCAGTACGAACAGGGCCTCCCACTATGGCTACACCTTC. Looking up the rest from reference TRBV2 and TRBJ1-2 gives the full variable domain: EPEVTQTPSHQVTQMGQEVILRCVPISNHLYFYWYRQILGQKVEFLVSFYNNEISEKSEIFDDQFSVERPDGSNFTLKIRSTKLEDSAMYFCASSTNRASHYGYTFGSGTRLTVV.

The V and J genes are TRBV29-1 and TRBJ1-2; D possibly corresponds to TRBD1 (5 bases). The germline CDR1 and CDR2 sequences are SQVTM and ANQGSEA. V lost 0 bases and J lost 4, with 9 bases in between. The CDR3 runs to 13 residues. As DNA, the CDR3 is TGCAGCGTTGAAGAAGCCAGGGCCTATGGCTACACCTTC. Translation: CSVEEARAYGYTF.

The chain recombines TRBV11-2 with TRBJ2-5; D is unclear. The germline CDR1 and CDR2 sequences are SGHAT and FQNNGV. With 1 base removed from V and 5 bases from J, the gap between germline ends came to 11 bases. The CDR3 is 14 residues long. CDR3 protein: CASSLGIGKETQYF. CDR3 nucleotides: TGTGCCAGCAGCTTAGGTATAGGGAAGGAGACCCAGTACTTC. The full variable domain, in which reference TRBV11-2 and TRBJ2-5 provide the parts outside the CDR3, is EAGVAQSPRYKIIEKRQSVAFWCNPISGHATLYWYQQILGQGPKLLIQFQNNGVVDDSQLPKDRFSAERLKGVDSTLKIQPAKLEDSAVYLCASSLGIGKETQYFGPGTRLLVL.

The sample holds a few counts of this clonotype. The chain carries TRBV7-9 and TRBJ2-1, with TRBD2 as a possible D gene (6 bases). The germline CDR1 and CDR2 sequences are SEHNR and FQNEAQ (reference sequence). The V gene lost 5 bases and the J gene lost 7 bases, with 21 bases spanning the gap. The CDR3 sequence is 16 residues long. The CDR3 region has the DNA TGTGCCAGCAGCCCACAGCGGGCCTCCGGTGGGAATGAGCAGTTCTTC. This translates into CASSPQRASGGNEQFF. The whole variable domain, filled in from reference TRBV7-9 and TRBJ2-1, reads DTGVSQNPRHKITKRGQNVTFRCDPISEHNRLYWYRQTLGQGPEFLTYFQNEAQLEKSRLLSDRFSAERPKGSFSTLEIQRTEQGDSAMYLCASSPQRASGGNEQFFGPGTRLTVL.

J is TRBJ2-7 and V is TRBV5-1; D is perhaps TRBD2 (5 bases). This CDR3 spans 12 amino acids. Germline assignment: CDR1 SGHRS and CDR2 YFSETQ. V gave up 7 bases and J gave up 3 bases, with 11 bases separating them. The CDR3 loop is CASGSDLYEQYF. The CDR3 bases are TGCGCCAGCGGTAGCGATCTCTACGAGCAGTACTTC.

This clonotype showed up just a few times. The chain couples TRBV30 to TRBJ1-1, with TRBD1 matching over 11 bases. Germline V lookup: CDR1 GTSNPN, CDR2 SVGIG (reference sequence). This CDR3 is built from 14 residues. After removal of 0 bases from V and 4 bases from J, the junction contained 1 base not matched to a gene. The CDR3 here is CAWSVGTGGTEAFF. The CDR3 coding sequence is TGTGCCTGGAGTGTCGGGACAGGGGGCACTGAAGCTTTCTTT.

This clonotype was seen a few times. J is TRBJ2-1 and V is TRBV6-1, with a weak D call TRBD1 (6 bases). V lost 4 bases and J lost 3, with 13 bases in between. Germline V gene sequence: CDR1 MNHNS, CDR2 SASEGT. This CDR3 is 15 amino acids long. CDR3 sequence reads: CASSGRDTSYNEQFF. In DNA form, the CDR3 reads TGTGCCAGCAGTGGACGGGACACTAGCTACAATGAGCAGTTCTTC.

The gene calls are TRBV7-2 and TRBJ2-1; D not certain. The CDR3 loop spans 15 amino acids. Trimming cost V 5 bases and J 7 bases, with 18 bases left between them. Germline assignment: CDR1 SGHTA and CDR2 FQGNSA. Here the CDR3 reads CASSATPVAANEQFF. The CDR3 coding sequence is TGTGCCAGCAGCGCGACTCCCGTGGCGGCAAATGAGCAGTTCTTC.

This clonotype appeared a few times. J is TRBJ2-7 and V is TRBV9; the D gene is possibly TRBD2 (5 bases). V was cut by 3 bases and J by 4 bases, with 14 bases left in between. The CDR3 length is 14 residues. In germline, CDR1 is SGDLS, CDR2 YYNGEE. CDR3 in amino acids: CASSASGTSYEQYF. The CDR3 nucleotides read TGTGCCAGCAGCGCAAGTGGAACTAGTTACGAGCAGTACTTC.

The rearrangement joins TRBV9 to TRBJ2-7; D gene unclear. CDR3 size: 14 residues. Germline assignment: CDR1 SGDLS and CDR2 YYNGEE. V was shortened by 0 bases and J by 0 bases, with 7 bases between the two germline ends. CDR3 sequence reads: CASSVAAPSYEQYF. CDR3 bases: TGTGCCAGCAGCGTAGCGGCACCCTCCTACGAGCAGTACTTC. Using reference TRBV9 and TRBJ2-7 for the parts outside the CDR3, the full variable domain is DSGVTQTPKHLITATGQRVTLRCSPRSGDLSVYWYQQSLDQGLQFLIQYYNGEERAKGNILERFSAQQFPDLHSELNLSSLELGDSALYFCASSVAAPSYEQYFGPGTRLTVT.

The rearrangement links TRBV24-1 to TRBJ2-5, with TRBD1 matching over 9 bases. This CDR3 contains 19 residues. The germline V gene has CDR1 KGHDR and CDR2 SFDVKD. The junction had 15 bases not matched to a gene; V was cut back by 4 bases and J by 1 base. The DNA of the CDR3 is TGTGCCACCAGTGACTTGGACAGGGGACTGTACGCCGGCCAAGAGACCCAGTACTTC. It specifies CATSDLDRGLYAGQETQYF.

This clonotype was seen a handful of times. This chain joins TRBV5-6 and TRBJ2-3, with D perhaps matching TRBD2 (6 bases). Germline V CDR1 and CDR2: SGHDT, YYEEEE. The length of the CDR3 is 17 residues. Trimming removed 1 base at V and 6 bases at J, with 21 bases between. The CDR3 is CASSLIGSGAGVDTQYF. The DNA for the CDR3 is TGTGCCAGCAGCTTGATTGGGTCGGGAGCAGGCGTGGATACGCAGTATTTT.

This clonotype has only a few counts. The chain recombines TRBV7-9 with TRBJ1-6; no firm D call. The germline V gene encodes CDR1 SEHNR and CDR2 FQNEAQ (reference sequence). The CDR3 has 19 residues. Trimming stripped 0 bases from V and 1 base from J, with 16 bases between. CDR3 residues: CASSLAAPTERSYNSPLHF. The CDR3, as DNA: TGTGCCAGCAGCTTAGCGGCCCCAACAGAAAGATCCTATAATTCACCCCTCCACTTT.

This rearrangement joins TRBV5-1 to TRBJ1-2, with TRBD1 identical over 7 bases. The CDR3 extends over 15 amino acids. V lost 7 bases, J lost 4 bases, and 13 bases stayed unmatched. The germline V gene has CDR1 SGHRS and CDR2 YFSETQ. The CDR3 here is CASGSNNRDSYGYTF. The CDR3 DNA reads TGCGCCAGCGGATCGAATAATCGGGACAGCTATGGCTACACCTTC. Full variable domain (outside the CDR3, taken from reference TRBV5-1 and TRBJ1-2): KAGVTQTPRYLIKTRGQQVTLSCSPISGHRSVSWYQQTPGQGLQFLFEYFSETQRNKGNFPGRFSGRQFSNSRSEMNVSTLELGDSALYLCASGSNNRDSYGYTFGSGTRLTVV.

V is TRBV3-1 and J is TRBJ2-7; 7 bases line up with TRBD2. The CDR3 length is 15 residues. From germline, CDR1 is LGHDT and CDR2 YNNKEL (reference sequence). The V and J ends lost 3 bases and 5 bases, in that order; junction bases with no gene match: 10. The CDR3 loop reads CASSHRLAARHEQYF. CDR3 nucleotides: TGTGCCAGCAGCCACCGACTAGCCGCACGCCACGAGCAGTACTTC.

This clonotype was observed many times. The chain recombines TRBV5-5 with TRBJ1-5; 9 bases map to TRBD1. The CDR3 has 16 amino acids. With 4 bases clipped from V and 0 bases from J, the junction kept 5 bases outside the gene matches. Germline values: CDR1 SGHKS, CDR2 YYEKEE (reference sequence). The CDR3 loop is CASSRDRANSNQPQHF. The CDR3 DNA reads as TGTGCCAGCAGCCGGGACAGGGCTAATAGCAATCAGCCCCAGCATTTT.

The J gene is TRBJ2-1, the V gene TRBV25-1, with a possible D match to TRBD1 (6 bases). V lost 3 bases to trimming and J lost 3 bases, with 21 bases between them. Germline loops: CDR1 MGHDK, CDR2 SYGVNS. This CDR3 is 18 amino acids long. The CDR3 bases are TGTGCCAGCAGTGATCTGGACAGCCGCCAGGGCGGCTACAATGAGCAGTTCTTC. Translated: CASSDLDSRQGGYNEQFF.

The V call is TRBV4-1, the J call TRBJ2-7, with D perhaps given as TRBD1 or TRBD2 (5 bases each). The CDR3 runs to 14 residues. Looked up from germline, CDR1 is MGHRA and CDR2 is YSYEKL. V lost 4 bases to trimming and J lost 3 bases, with 13 bases between them. CDR3 amino acids: CASSLNEGNYEQYF. The DNA for the CDR3 is TGCGCCAGCAGCCTCAATGAGGGGAACTACGAGCAGTACTTC.

This clonotype has only a few counts. This chain links TRBV12-3 or TRBV12-4 with TRBJ1-1; D remains ambiguous. CDR3 length: 19 amino acids. Trimming cost V 6 bases and J 4 bases, with 30 bases left between them. CDR3 sequence reads: CASSPRDHFSRTWRTEAFF. The CDR3 region has the DNA TGTGCCAGCAGCCCCCGGGATCACTTTTCCCGAACATGGCGCACTGAAGCTTTCTTT.

There are a few counts of this clonotype. The chain has TRBV5-1 and TRBJ2-7; a possible D gene is TRBD1 (6 bases). The CDR3 consists of 13 residues. Deletions cut 5 bases from V and 5 bases from J, with 14 bases between. CDR1 and CDR2 from the germline V gene are SGHRS and YFSETQ. This chain's CDR3 is CASSNKGQHEQYF. CDR3 DNA: TGCGCCAGCAGTAATAAAGGACAGCACGAGCAGTACTTC.